Listed below are T cell receptor beta chains from one sample, sequenced in a study of T cells in narcolepsy. Measured with immunoSEQ multiplex PCR; TCRdb has only the in-frame clones, and not every one. This repertoire shows about 20,000 clones, around 86% found once; its top ten account for roughly 1.7%. Material for sequencing was memory (CD45RA-) CD4+ T cells from blood. These receptors were taken from a human donor in good health. Each CDR3 is given with its conserved first and last residue. Each record gives: D gene, J gene, clone size, V gene, CDR3 protein, CDR3 DNA. A D gene is named only where the DNA matches it firmly. For some rows the clone size is stated as once, few or many, or as a class when expanded; others skip it.

>TRBD1|TRBJ2-5|.|TRBV5-1
CASSLGDRGLGETQYF
TGCGCCAGCAGCTTGGGGGACAGGGGGCTTGGAGAGACCCAGTACTTC
>TRBD2|TRBJ2-1|.|TRBV19
CASSISVAGGFEQFF
TGTGCCAGTAGTATATCGGTAGCGGGGGGGTTTGAGCAGTTCTTC
>.|TRBJ1-3|.|TRBV6-6
CASSQGLSGNTIYF
TGTGCCAGCAGCCAGGGACTCTCTGGAAACACCATATATTTT
>.|TRBJ2-2|once|TRBV27
CASNGQSTGELFF
TGTGCCAGCAACGGACAGTCCACCGGGGAGCTGTTTTTT
>TRBD2|TRBJ2-5|.|TRBV29-1
CSVPVGSGGAQETQYF
TGCAGCGTTCCCGTGGGTAGCGGGGGGGCACAGGAGACCCAGTACTTC
>TRBD2|TRBJ2-1|.|TRBV7-3
CASSLQTSGHNEQFF
TGTGCCAGCAGCTTACAGACTAGCGGACACAATGAGCAGTTCTTC
>.|TRBJ2-3|.|TRBV28
CASSSSGSTDTQYF
TGTGCCAGCAGCTCCAGCGGTAGCACAGATACGCAGTATTTT
>TRBD2|TRBJ2-3|.|TRBV7-2
CASSSGLAARTDTQYF
TGTGCCAGCAGCTCGGGACTAGCGGCGCGGACAGATACGCAGTATTTT
>.|TRBJ1-4|.|TRBV9
CASSVALGQDEKLFF
TGTGCCAGCAGCGTAGCATTAGGGCAAGACGAAAAACTGTTTTTT
>.|TRBJ2-7|.|TRBV19
CASSMIGWSYEQYF
TGTGCCAGTAGTATGATCGGGTGGTCGTACGAGCAGTACTTC
>TRBD1|TRBJ1-2|once|TRBV5-1
CASRVWSTGYDGYTF
TGCGCCAGCAGGGTCTGGTCGACAGGGTATGATGGCTACACCTTC
>.|TRBJ2-7|.|TRBV4-1
CASSQDDRLRQYF
TGCGCCAGCAGCCAAGATGACCGCCTCCGGCAGTACTTC
>.|TRBJ2-3|.|TRBV5-1
CASSLQGPRTDTQYF
TGCGCCAGCAGCTTGCAGGGGCCAAGAACAGATACGCAGTATTTT
>TRBD1|TRBJ1-1|.|TRBV7-9
CASSLRGQGGKRNTEAFF
TGTGCCAGCAGCTTAAGGGGACAGGGAGGGAAACGGAACACTGAAGCTTTCTTT
>.|TRBJ2-7|.|TRBV27
CASSFTGSWEQYF
TGTGCCAGCAGTTTTACAGGCTCGTGGGAGCAGTACTTC
>.|TRBJ1-2|.|TRBV28
CASSPRNRGAEGYTF
TGTGCCAGCAGTCCCCGCAATCGGGGGGCGGAGGGCTACACCTTC
>TRBD2|TRBJ2-7|.|TRBV29-1
CSVTGTSGRSSYEQYF
TGCAGCGTTACCGGGACTAGCGGGAGAAGTTCCTACGAGCAGTACTTC
>TRBD1|TRBJ1-2|.|TRBV30
CAWRGGMTPAGGITYGYTF
TGTGCCTGGAGGGGGGGGATGACCCCCGCAGGGGGCATTACCTATGGCTACACCTTC
>.|TRBJ1-2|.|TRBV4-1
CASSQDRGIPGYTF
TGCGCCAGCAGCCAAGATCGGGGGATTCCTGGCTACACCTTC
>.|TRBJ1-4|.|TRBV7-3
CASSAGGHPNEKLFF
TGTGCCAGCAGCGCCGGGGGCCACCCTAATGAAAAACTGTTTTTT
>.|TRBJ1-4|few|TRBV4-1
CASSLKGGGSTNEKLFF
TGCGCCAGCAGCCTTAAAGGGGGGGGCTCAACTAATGAAAAACTGTTTTTT
>.|TRBJ2-1|.|TRBV7-3
CASSLSSQYNEQFF
TGTGCCAGCAGCTTAAGTTCCCAGTACAATGAGCAGTTCTTC
>.|TRBJ1-2|.|TRBV6-1
CASSEARQSYGYTF
TGTGCCAGCAGTGAAGCCCGTCAGAGCTATGGCTACACCTTC
>.|TRBJ2-7|.|TRBV7-2
CASSAGGNQGKEQYF
TGTGCCAGCAGCGCAGGAGGAAATCAGGGGAAGGAGCAGTACTTC
>TRBD1|TRBJ1-4|.|TRBV7-8
CASSPDRGLGEKLFF
TGTGCCAGCAGCCCCGACAGGGGGCTAGGGGAAAAACTGTTTTTT
>.|TRBJ2-1|.|TRBV29-1
CSVGRTSSYNEQFF
TGCAGCGTTGGGCGGACGAGCTCCTACAATGAGCAGTTCTTC
>.|TRBJ1-2|.|TRBV5-6
CASSWEGQPTLMVGYTF
TGTGCCAGCAGCTGGGAGGGGCAGCCAACTCTTATGGTTGGCTACACCTTC
>TRBD2|TRBJ2-7|.|TRBV19
CATRTSGLFSEQYF
TGTGCCACCAGAACCTCGGGACTATTTAGCGAGCAGTACTTC
>TRBD2|TRBJ2-3|few|TRBV15
CATSRDWTSGRDTQYF
TGTGCCACCAGCAGAGATTGGACTAGCGGGAGGGATACGCAGTATTTT
>.|TRBJ2-5|.|TRBV6-1
CASGETQYF
TGTGCCAGCGGCGAGACCCAGTACTTC
>.|TRBJ1-1|.|TRBV6-5
CASSYSKNTEAFF
TGTGCCAGCAGTTACTCAAAGAACACTGAAGCTTTCTTT
>TRBD2|TRBJ2-1|.|TRBV6-6
CASSVHSGRSYNEQFF
TGTGCCAGCAGTGTCCATAGCGGGCGCTCCTACAATGAGCAGTTCTTC
>.|TRBJ1-2|once|TRBV19
CASSFRTLNYGYTF
TGTGCCAGTAGTTTCCGGACGCTTAACTATGGCTACACCTTC
>TRBD1|TRBJ2-5|once|TRBV6-5
CASSPGQGLVKTQYF
TGTGCCAGCAGTCCAGGACAGGGCCTCGTAAAGACCCAGTACTTC
>TRBD1|TRBJ2-1|.|TRBV9
CASRAGTAKHNEQFF
TGTGCCAGCAGGGCCGGGACAGCAAAACACAATGAGCAGTTCTTC
>.|TRBJ1-2|.|TRBV21-1
CASSKRGQGQGCYTF
TGTGCCAGCAGCAAAAGGGGACAGGGACAGGGTTGCTACACCTTC
>.|TRBJ2-6|.|TRBV4-2
CASSRTSGAPLSGANVLTF
TGTGCCAGCAGCCGAACTTCAGGGGCCCCCCTCTCTGGGGCCAACGTCCTGACTTTC
>.|TRBJ1-6|.|TRBV10-3
CAISESKLSSYNSPLHF
TGTGCCATCAGTGAGTCAAAGCTTAGCTCCTATAATTCACCCCTCCACTTT
>.|TRBJ2-5|.|TRBV29-1
CSVVLQGGETQYF
TGCAGCGTCGTACTACAGGGAGGAGAGACCCAGTACTTC
>.|TRBJ2-2|.|TRBV7-8
CASSLAGAKMTGELFF
TGTGCCAGCAGCTTAGCCGGGGCGAAGATGACCGGGGAGCTGTTTTTT
>.|TRBJ1-2|.|TRBV28
CASSFRPDYGYTF
TGTGCCAGCAGTTTTCGTCCAGACTATGGCTACACCTTC
>TRBD2|TRBJ2-1|.|TRBV7-3
CASSFASGGPNNEQFF
TGTGCCAGCAGCTTCGCTAGCGGGGGGCCGAACAATGAGCAGTTCTTC
>.|TRBJ1-2|once|TRBV5-6
CASSGTGAKGYTF
TGTGCCAGCAGCGGAACGGGGGCAAAGGGCTACACCTTC
>.|TRBJ2-7|once|TRBV4-3
CASSQESATPAEQYF
TGCGCCAGCAGCCAAGAAAGTGCTACCCCCGCCGAGCAGTACTTC
>.|TRBJ1-1|few|TRBV6-5
CASSYLSGAELTEAFF
TGTGCCAGCAGTTACCTGTCGGGGGCGGAATTAACTGAAGCTTTCTTT
>.|TRBJ2-2|.|TRBV4-3
CASSQNRAPTGELFF
TGCGCCAGCAGCCAGAACAGGGCTCCCACCGGGGAGCTGTTTTTT
>.|TRBJ1-2|.|TRBV7-2
CASSLGRGSTTGRGYTF
TGTGCCAGCAGCTTAGGGCGGGGGTCAACCACCGGAAGGGGCTACACCTTC
>TRBD2|TRBJ2-7|.|TRBV11-2
CASSPIGPAGGYEQYF
TGTGCCAGCAGCCCCATAGGGCCGGCGGGAGGGTACGAGCAGTACTTC
>TRBD2|TRBJ2-2|.|TRBV4-2
CASSQLAGGDGELFF
TGTGCCAGCAGCCAACTAGCGGGGGGAGACGGGGAGCTGTTTTTT
>.|TRBJ2-1|once|TRBV4-2
CASSHDFGSEQFF
TGTGCCAGCAGCCACGACTTCGGGAGCGAGCAGTTCTTC
>.|TRBJ2-2|.|TRBV30
CAWRFRGTATGELFF
TGTGCCTGGAGGTTTAGGGGCACAGCTACCGGGGAGCTGTTTTTT
>TRBD1|TRBJ2-4|.|TRBV5-6
CASSPPPGTGAKNIQYF
TGTGCCAGCAGCCCGCCGCCCGGGACAGGGGCCAAAAACATTCAGTACTTC
>.|TRBJ1-1|.|TRBV2
CASSEASGRPEAFF
TGTGCCAGCAGTGAAGCGTCCGGGCGGCCTGAAGCTTTCTTT